This T cell receptor beta chain stems from a study of blood T cell repertoires in COVID-19. Study information: In each case, the material was cDNA or gDNA derived from T cells, B-cell-depleted T cells, or PBMCs.

Per the original methods: Estimation of nucleated cell counts relied on the amplification of reference gene primers. Repertoires were generated with immunoSEQ multiplex PCR, while TCRdb's copy carries only in-frame clones and drops some. Clone size and the V and J calls come from that table; the DNA yielded D and trimming. Of some 63,000 clones detected, about 80% appear once; the ten largest clones hold over 25%. The CDR3 is 14 residues long. Germline CDR1 reads SGHDT; CDR2 reads YYEEEE. Trimming cost V 0 bases and J 3 bases; bases outside gene matches: 1. The chain has TRBV5-6 and TRBJ2-7, with 9 bases lining up with TRBD2. The clonotype originates from a human donor in a cohort sampled during active COVID-19. The sample consisted of peripheral blood. DNA for the CDR3: TGTGCCAGCAGCTTGGGGACTAGCGACTACGAGCAGTACTTC. The encoded protein is CASSLGTSDYEQYF. The full variable domain, in which reference TRBV5-6 and TRBJ2-7 provide the parts outside the CDR3, is DAGVTQSPTHLIKTRGQQVTLRCSPKSGHDTVSWYQQALGQGPQFIFQYYEEEERQRGNFPDRFSGHQFPNYSSELNVNALLLGDSALYLCASSLGTSDYEQYFGPGTRLTVT.